The table lists the clone carrying this TCR beta chain with a few counts. The data derive from a study of T-cell reconstitution after alpha-beta-depleted transplantation in children. Construction of the TCRbeta library involved unique molecular identifiers. TCRdb re-analysed the PCR reads in MiXCR, keeping a single row per CDR3 protein. There are just over 350,000 distinct CDR3 sequences in the sample; 13% occur only once, and around 4.1% lies in the top ten. This material consisted of PBMCs, taken from the stem cell graft. This receptor was identified in a human donor who donated a stem cell graft to a child with Fanconi anemia.

This CDR3 is CASSPRPYNEQFF. As DNA, the CDR3 is TGTGCCAGCAGTCCCCGGCCTTACAATGAGCAGTTCTTC. The rearrangement links TRBV28 to TRBJ2-1, with D hard to call. The CDR3 spans 13 residues. V lost 5 bases and J 4 bases, leaving 9 bases between the germline ends. Germline V gives CDR1 MDHEN, CDR2 SYDVKM.